The clone carrying this T cell receptor (beta chain) was detected ten times or more. This record comes from a study of regulatory T cells in long-lasting Graves disease. Time point indicated: newly diagnosed GD, antithyroid drugs for less than 3 months. RNA from PBMCs was the source of the TCR library. The V and J ends lost 5 bases and 1 base respectively, with 13 bases between them. The CDR3 is 15 residues long. Germline CDR1 LGHDT, CDR2 YNNKEL (reference sequence). For TCR beta, libraries came from iRepertoire HTBI primers and Arm-PCR of CDR3 regions. TCRdb reanalysed the multiplex PCR reads using MiXCR and keeps one entry per CDR3 protein. The data contain 360,000 or so distinct CDR3 sequences, 16% of them singletons. This same sample was also part of a study on T cells in Graves' hyperthyroidism and ophthalmopathy. This second report adds: Ophthalmopathy was separated from stable hyperthyroidism by a 13 V-J model.

The starting material was peripheral blood mononuclear cells (PBMCs), obtained at new diagnosis, from a patient treated with antithyroid drugs. This rearrangement joins TRBV3-1 to TRBJ2-3; D is possibly TRBD1 (5 bases). This TCR was sampled from a man aged 35-49 years with Graves disease. The DNA for the CDR3 is TGTGCCAGCAGCACCTGGTCAGGGCGCACAGATACGCAGTATTTT. Encoded protein: CASSTWSGRTDTQYF.